Listed below are T cell receptor beta chains from one sample, sequenced in a study of T cell repertoires in aging, cancer and after chemotherapy. Each CDR3 protein is one row after TCRdb ran MiXCR on the multiplex PCR reads. The data contain roughly 8,200 distinct CDR3 sequences, about 34% of them singletons. Sequencing was performed on blood. The receptors shown here come from a human donor in good health. Each CDR3 is given with its conserved first and last residue. A D gene is named only where the DNA matches it firmly. The listing skips clone size in some rows; elsewhere it reads once, few, many or a size class.

J gene,D gene,V gene,clone size,CDR3 DNA,CDR3 protein
TRBJ2-5,TRBD1,TRBV19,medium-sized,TGTGCCAGTAGTCCGGGGACAGCCCAGTACTTC,CASSPGTAQYF
TRBJ2-7,-,TRBV27,few,TGTGCCAGCAGTTTACAGGGTGCCTACGAGCAGTACTTC,CASSLQGAYEQYF
TRBJ1-1,-,TRBV11-1,few,TGTGCCAGCAGCTTAGTCGAGGGTAAAGGGGCTGAAGCTTTCTTT,CASSLVEGKGAEAFF
TRBJ1-5,-,TRBV18,few,TGTGCCAGCTCACCATCGGGGAATCAGCCCCAGCATTTT,CASSPSGNQPQHF
TRBJ1-2,-,TRBV7-2,-,TGTGCCAGCAGCCCGGGAGCCGGGGGGGCGGGAAACTATGGCTACACCTTC,CASSPGAGGAGNYGYTF
TRBJ2-2,-,TRBV6-2/TRBV6-3,once,TGCGCCAGCAGCGGACTGCGAACACGCACCGGGGAGCTGTTTTTT,CASSGLRTRTGELFF
TRBJ2-7,-,TRBV12-3/TRBV12-4,few,TGTGCCAGCAGTTGGAAATGGGGGGACGAGCAGTACTTC,CASSWKWGDEQYF
TRBJ1-2,TRBD1,TRBV30,few,TGTGCCTGGAGTGTACAGGGGTATGGCTACACCTTC,CAWSVQGYGYTF
TRBJ1-2,-,TRBV12-3/TRBV12-4,few,TGTGCCAGCAGTTCTGAAGTGGGCTATGGCTACACCTTC,CASSSEVGYGYTF
TRBJ2-1,TRBD2,TRBV19,large,TGTGCCAGTACCCTGACTAGCGGGGATTTCAATGAGCAGTTCTTC,CASTLTSGDFNEQFF
TRBJ2-1,-,TRBV12-3/TRBV12-4,few,TGTGCCAGCAGTTTTCGGGGGTTCTACAATGAGCAGTTCTTC,CASSFRGFYNEQFF
TRBJ1-5,-,TRBV30,few,TGTGCCTGGAGCGGGGACAGCAATCAGCCCCAGCATTTT,CAWSGDSNQPQHF
TRBJ1-2,-,TRBV19,-,TGTGCCAGTAGTATCCAAACCCAGACTAACTATGGCTACACCTTC,CASSIQTQTNYGYTF
TRBJ1-4,-,TRBV6-1,-,TGTGCCAGCACCTCTCCGGACAGTCTCCTAGCAACTAATGAAAAACTGTTTTTT,CASTSPDSLLATNEKLFF
TRBJ2-3,-,TRBV5-6,few,TGTGCCAGCAGCTTAACAGGGATCACAGATACGCAGTATTTT,CASSLTGITDTQYF
TRBJ2-7,-,TRBV18,-,TGTGCCAGCTCACCAGGGACCCTCTACGAGCAGTACTTC,CASSPGTLYEQYF
TRBJ2-7,-,TRBV30,few,TGTGCCTGGAGTAAGTCCCCGTACGAGCAGTACTTC,CAWSKSPYEQYF
TRBJ1-2,-,TRBV6-1,-,TGTGCCAGCAGCTCACGACAGCCAAACTATGGCTACACCTTC,CASSSRQPNYGYTF
TRBJ2-4,-,TRBV19,few,TGTGCCAGTAGTGCGACGGGCCAGGGGAACATTCAGTACTTC,CASSATGQGNIQYF
TRBJ2-3,-,TRBV5-5,medium-sized,TGTGCCAGCAGCCCCGGGGGGCCCGGCACAGATACGCAGTATTTT,CASSPGGPGTDTQYF
TRBJ2-3,-,TRBV7-6,-,TGTGCCAGCAGCCCAGACGGATACACAGATACGCAGTATTTT,CASSPDGYTDTQYF
TRBJ1-6,-,TRBV19,few,TGTGCCAGTACTGATCCAGGGTCGAATTCACCCCTCCACTTT,CASTDPGSNSPLHF
TRBJ2-3,TRBD1,TRBV29-1,medium-sized,TGCAGCGTCGAGACCGGGACAGGGGGCGTCGGGTTGGCAGATACGCAGTATTTT,CSVETGTGGVGLADTQYF
TRBJ1-5,TRBD1,TRBV5-1,few,TGCGCCAGCAGCTACAGAGTCGGGACAGATAGCAATCAGCCCCAGCATTTT,CASSYRVGTDSNQPQHF
TRBJ2-1,TRBD2,TRBV12-3/TRBV12-4,few,TGTGCCAGCAGTTACCCGCGGGGGGGAGGGGATGAGCAGTTCTTC,CASSYPRGGGDEQFF
TRBJ2-7,-,TRBV15,medium-sized,TGTGCCACCAGCAGGAATACCAGGGGTATCTACGAGCAGTACTTC,CATSRNTRGIYEQYF
TRBJ1-2,-,TRBV6-5,-,TGTGCCAGCAGTGATAGGCTCGGAGGGCCAAACTATGGCTACACCTTC,CASSDRLGGPNYGYTF
TRBJ1-1,-,TRBV30,-,TGTGCCTGGGGATTAATAGGGGACACTGAAGCTTTCTTT,CAWGLIGDTEAFF
TRBJ2-4,TRBD1,TRBV11-1,-,TGTGCCAGCAGCTTGGGGGACAGGGGGAGGGACATTCAGTACTTC,CASSLGDRGRDIQYF
TRBJ2-7,-,TRBV29-1,medium-sized,TGCAGCGTTGGGAGTGATAGCTCCTACGAGCAGTACTTC,CSVGSDSSYEQYF
TRBJ2-2,-,TRBV7-9,-,TGTGCCAGCTTGGCCCAGATGAACACCGGGGAGCTGTTTTTT,CASLAQMNTGELFF